This note documents a single T cell receptor beta chain sequence. This specimen belongs to a study of control samples from healthy donors and cancer patients. Profiling relied on immunoSEQ multiplex PCR, and the TCRdb table lists in-frame clones only, not all of them. There are roughly 95,000 clones in the sample; just over 90% occur only once, and around 1% lies in the top ten. Trimming cost V 4 bases and J 2 bases, with 13 bases left between them. CDR3 length: 14 residues. Per the germline V gene, CDR1 is SGHTS and CDR2 is YDEGEE. The rearrangement links TRBV5-8 to TRBJ2-7; D is uncertain. This TCR was sampled from a woman between 25 and 40 years old in good health. Source material: blood. This CDR3 reads CASSRARAAYEQYF. The CDR3 DNA follows: TGTGCCAGCAGCCGCGCTAGGGCGGCCTACGAGCAGTACTTC.